The sequence of this T cell receptor (beta chain) was determined in a study of human T cells and chemical hapten exposure. Time point here: patch test 1, 2 weeks after DPC sensitization. Treatment described: therapeutic diphenylcyclopropenone sensitization with weekly scalp DPC. This CDR3 region has 13 residues. Trimming took off 7 bases at V and 0 bases at J, with 13 bases between the two ends. Germline V gives CDR1 SQVTM, CDR2 ANQGSEA. This clonotype was found many times. What the library attached to individual cDNA molecules were unique molecular identifiers. MiXCR, run by TCRdb on the RACE reads, gives a single entry per CDR3 protein. Of 370,000 or so distinct CDR3 sequences detected, about 4.8% appear once; the ten largest clones hold around 2.3%.

The sequence was obtained from a woman in her forties or fifties with alopecia areata. Some clones in this sample may be carry-over from other donors' samples. This rearrangement joins TRBV29-1 to TRBJ2-7; maybe TRBD1 (6 bases). Sequencing was performed on whole blood, taken in connection with sensitization to the hapten diphenylcyclopropenone (DPC). CDR3 residues: CSARDTSSYEQYF. The CDR3 region has the DNA TGCAGCGCCCGGGACACCAGCTCCTACGAGCAGTACTTC.